The sequence of this TCR beta chain was determined in a study of blood T cell repertoires in COVID-19 (dated by TCRdb to the early 2020s). A note on the overall study: Collaborator samples came from the United States, Italy and Spain and covered acute and convalescent phases of COVID-19. The material from the prospective study consisted of cDNA or gDNA derived from T cells, B-cell-depleted T cells, or PBMCs. Deeply sampled blood TCRbeta repertoires from subjects exposed to, actively infected with, or recovered from COVID-19 were included in the dataset. A freely available public database, intended as a resource for researchers studying the immune response to SARS-CoV-2, is where the repertoires were released. Samples came from the ongoing ImmuneRACE study (first 160 participants) plus 1,254 subjects from 6 global collaborators. A de-identified subject ID, COVID-19 status, age in years and sex were almost always included in the sample metadata. Where available, HLA class I and class II types were obtained from metadata supplied by the sample provider rather than from assay-based typing. What the study reported, not specific to this receptor: Clinical and demographic metadata were provided uncurated, with the amount varying by source and participant.

TCRbeta CDR3 regions were amplified from genomic DNA using the immunoSEQ Assay, a bias-controlled multiplex PCR. For the original study's pipeline: Nucleated cell counts per sample were estimated from amplification of reference gene primers within the assay. To quantify the absolute abundance of each unique TCRbeta CDR3 rearrangement, sequence reads were collapsed and filtered. Productive Simpson clonality was computed per sample as the square root of Simpson's diversity index over productive rearrangements. Drawn from immuneACCESS, this table holds only the in-frame rearrangements with V and J called that TCRdb kept. Clones are partly lost; checked studies trace under half to an unresolved V gene and leave the rest unexplained. The D gene and trimming were derived from the DNA, and the V and J assignments and clone size from that table. The sample table holds approximately 110,000 clones, of which roughly 80% were seen once. The leading ten clones occupy roughly 8.1% of the sample.

The CDR3 sequence holds 14 residues, the cysteine and phenylalanine included. Just CDR3 DNA is preserved here, 42 bases in frame from base 1. V is trimmed back by 3 bases and J by 1 base, and the junction contains 2 bases that no gene match accounts for. For CDR1 and CDR2, the germline V gene lists SGHTA and FQGTGA. On this clone: Its binding antigen is unknown. No base qualities exist here, and no much larger clone lies one base off it. This sample includes further DNA sequences coding for the same CDR3.

Whole blood was collected in K2EDTA tubes by collaborating institutions according to the institutions' own protocols. Collaborator samples were shipped for TCRbeta analysis as frozen whole blood, isolated PBMCs, or DNA extracted from either sample type. The receptor comes from a middle-aged woman with acute or convalescent COVID-19. The sequence is built from TRBV7-3 and TRBJ2-5, and TRBD2 aligns with 7 junction nucleotides. What was sequenced was peripheral blood. The nucleotide sequence reads TGTGCCAGCAGCTTGACGGGGGGCCAAGAGACCCAGTACTTC. Translated, this gives CASSLTGGQETQYF.